Listed below are T cell receptor beta chains from one sample, sequenced in a study of cytomegalovirus exposure and HLA in healthy donors. TCRdb's copy holds only in-frame clones and misses some; the assay was immunoSEQ multiplex PCR. The sample yields roughly 180,000 clones, approximately 88% seen once. The source material was PBMCs. The source of these receptors is a boy aged 2 to 10 in good health and CMV-seronegative. CDR3s include the opening cysteine and the closing phenylalanine or tryptophan. Each record gives: clone size, J gene, D gene, V gene, CDR3 protein, CDR3 DNA. D genes are given only for firm matches. Expanded clones are given a class, and other clones once, few, many or no size at all.

few TRBJ1-2 TRBD1 TRBV7-9 CASSSGQGHNYGYTF TGTGCCAGCAGCTCTGGACAGGGTCATAACTATGGCTACACCTTC
- TRBJ2-3 - TRBV27 CASSLGRGLTTDTQYF TGTGCCAGCAGTTTAGGGCGGGGGCTAACGACAGATACGCAGTATTTT
- TRBJ2-2 - TRBV9 CASSVYTGELFF TGTGCCAGCAGCGTCTACACCGGGGAGCTGTTTTTT
- TRBJ1-6 TRBD1 TRBV6-1 CASSEDRVGSPLHF TGTGCCAGCAGTGAGGACAGGGTCGGTTCACCCCTCCACTTT
once TRBJ2-3 - TRBV19 CASSIKGHSGTSTDTQYF TGTGCCAGTAGTATAAAGGGTCATAGTGGGACTAGCACAGATACGCAGTATTTT
- TRBJ1-1 - TRBV7-9 CASKVGGAEAFF TGTGCCTCAAAAGTGGGGGGGGCTGAAGCTTTCTTT
- TRBJ1-1 - TRBV30 CAWRSNTEAFF TGTGCCTGGAGGAGCAACACTGAAGCTTTCTTT
- TRBJ2-3 TRBD1 TRBV7-9 CASSPTGGGTDTQYF TGTGCCAGCAGCCCTACAGGGGGCGGCACAGATACGCAGTATTTT
once TRBJ1-5 TRBD1 TRBV7-8 CASSLEGQALNQPQHF TGTGCCAGCAGCTTAGAAGGACAGGCCCTCAATCAGCCCCAGCATTTT
- TRBJ1-2 - TRBV29-1 CSVEEARTVSFSYGYTF TGCAGCGTTGAAGAGGCCCGGACAGTCAGTTTTTCTTATGGCTACACCTTC
few TRBJ2-7 TRBD2 TRBV5-6 CASSFYSGSKYEQYF TGTGCCAGCAGCTTCTATAGCGGGAGTAAGTACGAGCAGTACTTC
- TRBJ1-4 - TRBV7-2 CASSEGGFSNEKLFF TGTGCCAGCAGCGAAGGGGGTTTTTCTAATGAAAAACTGTTTTTT
- TRBJ1-1 - TRBV19 CASSSRGVNTEAFF TGTGCCAGTAGTAGCAGGGGCGTGAACACTGAAGCTTTCTTT
- TRBJ1-1 - TRBV7-9 CASSLGRATEAFF TGTGCCAGCAGCTTAGGGAGGGCCACTGAAGCTTTCTTT
- TRBJ1-5 - TRBV30 CAWSRDSHSNQPQHF TGTGCCTGGAGTCGTGACAGCCATAGCAATCAGCCCCAGCATTTT
- TRBJ1-1 - TRBV28 CASSTPTDLTEAFF TGTGCCAGCAGTACCCCTACAGATCTCACTGAAGCTTTCTTT
- TRBJ1-6 - TRBV30 CAWSVGGPLHF TGTGCCTGGAGTGTAGGAGGGCCCCTCCACTTT
- TRBJ2-3 - TRBV9 CASSVGPRTDTQYF TGTGCCAGCAGCGTGGGCCCCCGCACAGATACGCAGTATTTT
once TRBJ2-5 - TRBV5-6 CASSPRETQYF TGTGCCAGCAGCCCCAGAGAGACCCAGTACTTC
- TRBJ1-2 - TRBV5-1 CASSLVQGSAGGYTF TGCGCCAGCAGCTTGGTCCAGGGAAGCGCCGGTGGCTACACCTTC
- TRBJ2-5 - TRBV4-1 CASSQDPDWEETQYF TGCGCCAGCAGCCAAGATCCGGACTGGGAGGAGACCCAGTACTTC
few TRBJ2-1 - TRBV13 CASSLGPGDEQFF TGTGCCAGCAGCTTAGGCCCGGGAGATGAGCAGTTCTTC